Below are 2 T cell receptor beta chains sequenced from a single sample in a study of cytomegalovirus exposure and HLA in healthy donors. This PCR relied on a set of 60 Vbeta primers and 13 Jbeta primers. Repertoires were generated with immunoSEQ multiplex PCR, while TCRdb's copy carries only in-frame clones and drops some. The sample carries around 130,000 clones, 75% to 85% recorded once. The sample taken for sequencing was PBMCs. Receptors originate from a woman between 40 and 55 years old in good health and CMV-seropositive.

This clone turned up a few times. This chain joins TRBV6-5 and TRBJ2-5; weak D call: TRBD2 (5 bases). The end of the DNA fits TRBJ2-7 better, so the J call may be wrong. The CDR3 has 14 amino acids. CDR1 is MNHEY and CDR2 is SVGAGI in the germline V gene. CDR3 bases: TGTGCCACCTGGAGGCAGCAACCTTCCTACGAGCAGTACTTC. It codes for CATWRQQPSYEQYF.

Here the CDR3 reads CSVGQGSHEQYF. The CDR3 DNA follows: TGCAGCGTTGGTCAGGGATCCCACGAGCAGTACTTC. The V gene is TRBV29-1, the J gene TRBJ2-5; maybe TRBD1 (5 bases). The J call may be mistaken, given a closer DNA end match to TRBJ2-7. This CDR3 has 12 amino acids. Germline loops: CDR1 SQVTM, CDR2 ANQGSEA.